The 28 T cell receptor beta chains below all came from one sample that was sequenced in a study of T cells in localized non-small cell lung cancer. Here immunoSEQ multiplex PCR was the method, and the copy in TCRdb shows in-frame clones only, minus some. Altogether about 59,000 clones are present, roughly nine tenths being singletons, with the ten largest covering 20%. The source was peripheral blood, collected before any cancer treatment. The receptor source for this set is a man aged 40-75 years with stage I lung adenocarcinoma.

The rearrangement joins TRBV4-1 to TRBJ1-3; maybe TRBD1 (5 bases). The germline V and J ends were trimmed by 1 base and 1 base, with 8 bases remaining between them. Germline V gene data show CDR1 as MGHRA and CDR2 as YSYEKL. The CDR3 consists of 15 residues. DNA of the CDR3: TGCGCCAGCAGCCAAGGGGGCGGGTCTGGAAACACCATATATTTT. This codes for CASSQGGGSGNTIYF.

Only one count was recorded for this clone. The genes are TRBV29-1 and TRBJ1-1; the match to TRBD1 covers 12 bases. Germline assignment: CDR1 SQVTM and CDR2 ANQGSEA. CDR3 length: 16 amino acids. V was clipped by 5 bases and J by 1 base; unmatched bases: 8. The CDR3 here is CSVQGQGARRNTEAFF. CDR3 nucleotides: TGCAGCGTTCAGGGACAGGGGGCCAGGCGGAACACTGAAGCTTTCTTT.

This chain links TRBV9 with TRBJ2-5; the D is unclear. CDR1 is SGDLS and CDR2 is YYNGEE in the germline V gene. Trimming took off 2 bases at V and 1 base at J, with 9 bases between the two ends. The CDR3 spans 14 residues. CDR3 residues: CASSVGTTQETQYF. The CDR3 nucleotides are TGTGCCAGCAGCGTCGGTACAACCCAAGAGACCCAGTACTTC.

The chain has TRBV4-1 and TRBJ2-7; D unclear. CDR1 and CDR2 from the germline V gene are MGHRA and YSYEKL. Trimming shortened V by 1 base and J by 3 bases, and 7 bases separated the two germline ends. The CDR3 loop spans 13 amino acids. The CDR3 loop is CASSQVANYEQYF. In DNA form, the CDR3 reads TGCGCCAGCAGCCAAGTCGCCAACTACGAGCAGTACTTC.

The chain couples TRBV9 to TRBJ2-1; D might be TRBD2 (6 bases). This CDR3 is built from 15 residues. The germline V and J ends were trimmed by 2 bases and 2 bases, with 11 bases remaining between them. Germline assignment: CDR1 SGDLS and CDR2 YYNGEE. CDR3: CASSVGLETYNEQFF. The CDR3, as DNA: TGTGCCAGCAGCGTGGGACTGGAGACCTACAATGAGCAGTTCTTC.

This sequence joins TRBV30 and TRBJ2-7; 8 bases are shared with TRBD1. Unmatched junction bases numbered 4, after V lost 5 bases and J lost 7 bases. This CDR3 contains 11 residues. Germline V gives CDR1 GTSNPN, CDR2 SVGIG (reference sequence). CDR3 in amino acids: CAWDRGGEQYF. As DNA, the CDR3 is TGTGCCTGGGACAGGGGTGGAGAGCAGTACTTC.

This clone was seen more than once but under ten times. The chain combines TRBV19 with TRBJ1-4; D not certain. This CDR3 region has 14 residues. The germline V gene has CDR1 LNHDA and CDR2 SQIVND (reference sequence). Between the trimmed V and J ends, which lost 9 bases and 4 bases, there was a span of 15 bases. CDR3 sequence reads: CASREPGYNEKLFF. CDR3 coding DNA: TGTGCCAGCCGCGAGCCGGGGTATAATGAAAAACTGTTTTTT.

This chain uses TRBV28 with TRBJ2-7; 7 nucleotides match TRBD2. Unmatched junction bases numbered 7, after V lost 5 bases and J lost 0 bases. The germline CDR1 and CDR2 sequences are MDHEN and SYDVKM. CDR3 length equals 15 residues. Here the CDR3 DNA reads TGTGCCAGCAGTCCCGCTCCTAGCGGCTCCTACGAGCAGTACTTC. Residues: CASSPAPSGSYEQYF.

J is TRBJ2-3 and V is TRBV5-1, with TRBD1 as a possible D gene (5 bases). The CDR3 loop spans 12 amino acids. Germline lookup yields CDR1 SGHRS and CDR2 YFSETQ. Trimming cost V 4 bases and J 9 bases, with 12 bases left between them. CDR3 sequence: CASSPGQATQYF. The CDR3, as DNA: TGCGCCAGCAGCCCCGGACAAGCGACGCAGTATTTT.

The genes are TRBV30 and TRBJ1-4; no clear D. Trimming took off 3 bases at V and 2 bases at J, with 10 bases between the two ends. This CDR3 is 14 amino acids long. From germline, CDR1 is GTSNPN and CDR2 SVGIG (reference sequence). Here the CDR3 reads CAWRSSFTNEKLFF. For the CDR3, the DNA is TGTGCCTGGAGGTCGAGTTTCACTAATGAAAAACTGTTTTTT.

The V call is TRBV18, the J call TRBJ2-1; the match to TRBD1 covers 11 bases. The V gene's germline CDR1 is KGHSH and CDR2 LQKENI. The CDR3 length is 14 residues. V was pared by 6 bases and J by 5 bases, with 3 bases of the junction left unmatched. The CDR3 sequence is CASSGTGGDNEQFF. The CDR3 DNA is TGTGCCAGCTCGGGGACAGGGGGGGACAATGAGCAGTTCTTC.

This clone was counted once. The V and J genes are TRBV7-9 and TRBJ2-1; 8 bases align to TRBD2. The V gene's germline CDR1 is SEHNR and CDR2 FQNEAQ (reference sequence). After removal of 2 bases from V and 4 bases from J, the junction contained 7 bases not matched to a gene. This CDR3 contains 16 residues. For the CDR3, the DNA is TGTGCCAGCAGCTTAAGAGCGGGAGATCTGTACAATGAGCAGTTCTTC. It specifies CASSLRAGDLYNEQFF.

This chain connects TRBV18 to TRBJ2-7; D remains ambiguous. In germline, CDR1 is KGHSH, CDR2 LQKENI. V was cut by 8 bases and J by 1 base, with 15 bases left in between. CDR3 size: 14 residues. CDR3 sequence reads: CASPFVRDSYEQYF. The CDR3 region has the DNA TGTGCCAGCCCCTTTGTTCGAGATTCCTACGAGCAGTACTTC. The variable domain in full, completed from reference TRBV18 and TRBJ2-7, reads NAGVMQNPRHLVRRRGQEARLRCSPMKGHSHVYWYRQLPEEGLKFMVYLQKENIIDESGMPKERFSAEFPKEGPSILRIQQVVRGDSAAYFCASPFVRDSYEQYFGPGTRLTVT.

The chain is built from TRBV19 and TRBJ2-7; 10 nucleotides match TRBD2. Trimming took 0 bases from V and 6 from J; bases not matched to a gene: 5. The CDR3 covers 15 residues. Germline V gives CDR1 LNHDA, CDR2 SQIVND (reference sequence). CDR3 nucleotides: TGTGCCAGTAGTATAGAGGCTAGCGGGAGTGGCGAGCAGTACTTC. Its protein product is CASSIEASGSGEQYF.

The V and J genes are TRBV9 and TRBJ2-3; a possible D gene is TRBD2 (6 bases). V was clipped by 2 bases and J by 6 bases, with 7 bases between them. The germline gives CDR1 SGDLS, CDR2 YYNGEE. This CDR3 contains 12 residues. The CDR3 is CASSVLADTQYF. CDR3 bases: TGTGCCAGCAGCGTTCTAGCGGATACGCAGTATTTT.

This rearrangement joins TRBV4-1 to TRBJ2-1; D possibly corresponds to TRBD1 (6 bases). The germline gives CDR1 MGHRA, CDR2 YSYEKL. Trimming took off 1 base at V and 6 bases at J, with 10 bases between the two ends. This CDR3 is 14 amino acids long. The chain's CDR3 is CASSQGTAANEQFF. As DNA, the CDR3 is TGCGCCAGCAGCCAAGGGACAGCTGCCAATGAGCAGTTCTTC.

The gene calls are TRBV5-6 and TRBJ2-7; D remains unclear. This CDR3 contains 14 residues. The V end was cut by 0 bases, the J end by 4 bases, with 11 bases between. Germline CDR1 and CDR2: SGHDT and YYEEEE. CDR3: CASSLGLVGYEQYF. CDR3 bases: TGTGCCAGCAGCTTGGGACTTGTGGGGTACGAGCAGTACTTC.

The chain uses TRBV7-2 and TRBJ2-2, with 8 bases identical to TRBD2. From germline, CDR1 is SGHTA and CDR2 FQGNSA. V shed 8 bases, J shed 9 bases, and the junction held 14 bases outside the gene matches. The CDR3 extends over 15 amino acids. This CDR3 reads CASDAGGGFDRELFF. Written as DNA, the CDR3 is TGTGCCAGCGACGCGGGGGGAGGGTTCGACCGGGAGCTGTTTTTT.

This clone was seen once. The V gene is TRBV11-2, the J gene TRBJ2-7; 10 nucleotides line up with TRBD1. Trimming cost V 7 bases and J 2 bases; bases outside gene matches: 17. The CDR3 loop spans 18 amino acids. Germline V CDR1 and CDR2: SGHAT, FQNNGV. Here the CDR3 reads CASTKLPPDRGFTYEQYF. The DNA for the CDR3 is TGTGCCAGCACCAAGCTCCCCCCGGACAGGGGGTTCACCTACGAGCAGTACTTC. The variable domain in full, completed from reference TRBV11-2 and TRBJ2-7, reads EAGVAQSPRYKIIEKRQSVAFWCNPISGHATLYWYQQILGQGPKLLIQFQNNGVVDDSQLPKDRFSAERLKGVDSTLKIQPAKLEDSAVYLCASTKLPPDRGFTYEQYFGPGTRLTVT.

This clone has more than one count but fewer than ten. The chain employs TRBV28 and TRBJ2-2, with TRBD2 matching 7 bases. V was clipped by 8 bases and J by 3 bases; unmatched bases: 6. From germline, CDR1 is MDHEN and CDR2 SYDVKM. CDR3 size: 14 residues. This CDR3 reads CASSSGRDTGELFF. CDR3 bases: TGTGCCAGCTCCTCGGGGAGGGACACCGGGGAGCTGTTTTTT.

This chain links TRBV5-6 with TRBJ2-2, with TRBD2 matching over 10 bases. V gave up 0 bases and J gave up 7 bases; unmatched junction bases: 6. Germline V gives CDR1 SGHDT, CDR2 YYEEEE. The CDR3 covers 16 residues. The DNA of the CDR3 is TGTGCCAGCAGCTTGGCTAGCGGGAGCAGGGTCGGGGAGCTGTTTTTT. It is translated as CASSLASGSRVGELFF.

The gene calls are TRBV7-9 and TRBJ2-7; D possibly corresponds to TRBD1 (8 bases). Trimming took 4 bases from V and 7 from J, leaving 26 bases between them. This CDR3 is 17 amino acids long. From germline, CDR1 is SEHNR and CDR2 FQNEAQ (reference sequence). The CDR3 loop reads CASSSTRDRSFGGEQYF. In DNA, the CDR3 is TGTGCCAGCAGCTCAACCCGGGACAGGTCTTTCGGGGGGGAGCAGTACTTC.

This clone is a singleton in its sample. The V and J genes are TRBV29-1 and TRBJ2-5; D possibly matches TRBD1 or TRBD2 (6 bases each). Germline V CDR1 and CDR2: SQVTM, ANQGSEA. V lost 5 bases to trimming and J lost 9 bases, with 19 bases between them. There are 13 residues in the CDR3. The CDR3 loop is CSVSEQGLGAQYF. Here the CDR3 DNA reads TGCAGCGTTTCAGAACAGGGACTGGGGGCCCAGTACTTC.

The chain employs TRBV5-5 and TRBJ1-2; TRBD1 agrees at 9 bases. Germline V CDR1 and CDR2: SGHKS, YYEKEE (reference sequence). V trimming: 4 bases; J trimming: 7 bases; junction bases outside the gene matches: 23. This CDR3 spans 19 amino acids. The CDR3 region has the DNA TGTGCCAGCAGCCCCAGACCCGACAGGGGGATCCCTCATCCATCTGGCTACACCTTC. Protein sequence: CASSPRPDRGIPHPSGYTF.

This sequence joins TRBV29-1 and TRBJ2-2, with D perhaps being TRBD1 or TRBD2 (5 bases each). There are 17 residues in the CDR3. The germline CDR1 and CDR2 sequences are SQVTM and ANQGSEA. The V gene lost 5 bases and the J gene lost 5 bases, with 24 bases spanning the gap. The CDR3 loop is CSVSPGSSNWGTGELFF. CDR3 DNA sequence: TGCAGCGTTTCCCCCGGGTCTAGCAACTGGGGGACCGGGGAGCTGTTTTTT.

The gene calls are TRBV11-3 and TRBJ2-1; maybe TRBD2 (6 bases). Trimming took off 5 bases at V and 10 bases at J, with 12 bases between the two ends. Germline V gene lookup returns CDR1 SGHNT and CDR2 YENEEA. CDR3 size: 12 residues. For the CDR3, the DNA is TGTGCCAGCAGCGGAGGGATACGGGAGCAGTTCTTC. As protein: CASSGGIREQFF.

The chain uses TRBV6-5 and TRBJ2-2; D uncertain. The CDR3 is 12 amino acids. Germline loops: CDR1 MNHEY, CDR2 SVGAGI. Trimming removed 4 bases at V and 3 bases at J, with 3 bases between. The CDR3 region is CASSWDTGELFF. CDR3 sequence (DNA): TGTGCCAGCAGTTGGGACACCGGGGAGCTGTTTTTT.

V is TRBV11-1 and J is TRBJ2-1, with D uncertain. Deletions cut 4 bases from V and 6 bases from J, with 16 bases between. Looked up from germline, CDR1 is SGHAT and CDR2 is FQDESV (reference sequence). CDR3 length equals 15 residues. CDR3 region: CASSSLGGSGNEQFF. The CDR3 DNA reads as TGTGCCAGCAGCTCCTTAGGTGGGTCTGGCAATGAGCAGTTCTTC. The full variable domain, with the rest looked up from reference TRBV11-1 and TRBJ2-1, is EAEVAQSPRYKITEKSQAVAFWCDPISGHATLYWYRQILGQGPELLVQFQDESVVDDSQLPKDRFSAERLKGVDSTLKIQPAELGDSAMYLCASSSLGGSGNEQFFGPGTRLTVL.